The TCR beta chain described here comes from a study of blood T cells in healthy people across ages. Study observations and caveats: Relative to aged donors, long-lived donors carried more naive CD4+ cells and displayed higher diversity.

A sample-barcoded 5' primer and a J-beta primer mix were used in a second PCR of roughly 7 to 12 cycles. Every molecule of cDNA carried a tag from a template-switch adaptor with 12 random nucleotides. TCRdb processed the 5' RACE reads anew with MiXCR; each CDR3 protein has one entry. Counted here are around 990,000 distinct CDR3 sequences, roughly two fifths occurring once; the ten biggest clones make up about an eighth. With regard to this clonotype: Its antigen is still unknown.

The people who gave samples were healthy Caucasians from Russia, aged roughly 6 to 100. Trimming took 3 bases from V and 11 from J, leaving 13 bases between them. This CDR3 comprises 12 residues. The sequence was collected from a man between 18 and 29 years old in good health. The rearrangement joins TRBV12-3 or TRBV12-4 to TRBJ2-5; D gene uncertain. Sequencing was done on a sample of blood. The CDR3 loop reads CASSLPPEEQYF. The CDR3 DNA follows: TGTGCCAGCAGTTTGCCCCCTGAGGAGCAGTACTTC.